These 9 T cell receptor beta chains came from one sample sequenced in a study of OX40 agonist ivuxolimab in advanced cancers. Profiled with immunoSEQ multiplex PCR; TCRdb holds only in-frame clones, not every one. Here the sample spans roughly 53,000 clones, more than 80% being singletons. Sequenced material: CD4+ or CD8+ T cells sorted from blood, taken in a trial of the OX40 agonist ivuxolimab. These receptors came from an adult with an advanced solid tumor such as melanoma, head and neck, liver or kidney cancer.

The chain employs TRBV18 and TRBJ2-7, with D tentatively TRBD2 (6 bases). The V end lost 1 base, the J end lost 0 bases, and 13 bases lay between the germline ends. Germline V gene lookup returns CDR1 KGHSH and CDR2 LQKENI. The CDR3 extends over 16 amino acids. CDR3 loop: CASSPQGSGYSYEQYF. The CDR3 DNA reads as TGTGCCAGCTCACCACAGGGTAGCGGATACTCCTACGAGCAGTACTTC.

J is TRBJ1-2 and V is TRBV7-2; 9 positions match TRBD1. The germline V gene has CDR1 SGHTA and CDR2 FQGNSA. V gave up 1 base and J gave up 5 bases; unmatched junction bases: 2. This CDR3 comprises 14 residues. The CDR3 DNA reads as TGTGCCAGCAGCTTAGAGACAGGGGGTTATGGCTACACCTTC. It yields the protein CASSLETGGYGYTF.

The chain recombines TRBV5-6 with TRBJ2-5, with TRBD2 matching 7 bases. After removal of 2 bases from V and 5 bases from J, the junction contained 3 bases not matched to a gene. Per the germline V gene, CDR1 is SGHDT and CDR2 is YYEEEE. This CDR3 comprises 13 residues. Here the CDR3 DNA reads TGTGCCAGCAGCTTCCAGGGAGGGGAGACCCAGTACTTC. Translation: CASSFQGGETQYF.

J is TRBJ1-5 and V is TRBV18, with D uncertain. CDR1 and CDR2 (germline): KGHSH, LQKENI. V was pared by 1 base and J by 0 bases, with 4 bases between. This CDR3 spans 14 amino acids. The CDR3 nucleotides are TGTGCCAGCTCACCACAGGATAGCAATCAGCCCCAGCATTTT. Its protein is CASSPQDSNQPQHF.

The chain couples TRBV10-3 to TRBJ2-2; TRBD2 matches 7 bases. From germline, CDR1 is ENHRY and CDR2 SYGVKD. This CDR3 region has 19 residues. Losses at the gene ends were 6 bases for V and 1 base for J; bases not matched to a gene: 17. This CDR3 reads CAIRSGWAGVGKNTGELFF. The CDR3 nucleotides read TGTGCCATCAGGAGCGGGTGGGCGGGAGTAGGAAAGAACACCGGGGAGCTGTTTTTT.

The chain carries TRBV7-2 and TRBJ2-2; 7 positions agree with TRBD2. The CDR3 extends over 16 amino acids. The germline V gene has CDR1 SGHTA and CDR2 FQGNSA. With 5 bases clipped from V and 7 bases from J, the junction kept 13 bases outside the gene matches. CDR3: CASSLTPSGGGGELFF. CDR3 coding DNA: TGTGCCAGCAGCCTAACTCCTAGCGGAGGTGGCGGGGAGCTGTTTTTT. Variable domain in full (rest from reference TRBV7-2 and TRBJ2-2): GAGVSQSPSNKVTEKGKDVELRCDPISGHTALYWYRQSLGQGLEFLIYFQGNSAPDKSGLPSDRFSAERTGGSVSTLTIQRTQQEDSAVYLCASSLTPSGGGGELFFGEGSRLTVL.

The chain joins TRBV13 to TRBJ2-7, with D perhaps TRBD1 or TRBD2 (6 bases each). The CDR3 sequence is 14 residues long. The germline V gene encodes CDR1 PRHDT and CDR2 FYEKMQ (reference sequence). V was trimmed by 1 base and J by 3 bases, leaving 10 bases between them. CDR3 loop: CASSLVGGGYEQYF. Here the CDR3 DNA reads TGTGCCAGCAGCTTAGTAGGGGGAGGCTACGAGCAGTACTTC. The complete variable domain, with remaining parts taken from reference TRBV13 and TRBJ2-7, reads AAGVIQSPRHLIKEKRETATLKCYPIPRHDTVYWYQQGPGQDPQFLISFYEKMQSDKGSIPDRFSAQQFSDYHSELNMSSLELGDSALYFCASSLVGGGYEQYFGPGTRLTVT.

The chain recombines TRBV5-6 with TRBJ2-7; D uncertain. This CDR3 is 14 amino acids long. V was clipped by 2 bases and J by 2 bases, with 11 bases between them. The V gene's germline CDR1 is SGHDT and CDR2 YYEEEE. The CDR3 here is CASSFSPKTYEQYF. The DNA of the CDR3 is TGTGCCAGCAGCTTCAGTCCAAAAACCTACGAGCAGTACTTC.

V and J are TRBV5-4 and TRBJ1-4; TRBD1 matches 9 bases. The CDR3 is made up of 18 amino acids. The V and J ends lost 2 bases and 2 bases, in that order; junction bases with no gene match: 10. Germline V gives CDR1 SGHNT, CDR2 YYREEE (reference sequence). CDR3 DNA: TGTGCCAGCAGCTTACAGGGGGCAACAGTACGTACTAATGAAAAACTGTTTTTT. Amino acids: CASSLQGATVRTNEKLFF.